This T cell receptor (delta chain) came from a study of γδ T cells in repeated Plasmodium falciparum infection. This clone was counted a few times. The TCRdb record carries a much larger clone's protein, which differs from this DNA's translation at residue 4; a read error is the likely cause, and the protein listed here is the DNA translation. TCRdb re-identified clones in the multiplex PCR reads via CATT. The sample yields some 51,000 delta-chain clones, 1.9% seen once. The origin of this receptor is a pool of human donors (malaria-infected and uninfected, not separated). The sample was gamma-delta T cells from blood.

The CDR3 DNA reads as TGTGCCTGTCACACCGTGTCCTCCCACACCGATAAACTCATCTTT. This sequence encodes CACHTVSSHTDKLIF. This chain connects TRDV2 to TRDJ1; D is unresolved. As TCRdb names no J gene, one was assigned here on the basis of a DNA match to germline. CDR1 is GEAIGNYY and CDR2 is EKD in the germline V gene. This CDR3 contains 15 residues.